The entry below describes one T cell receptor (beta chain). The PCR had 60 Vbeta and 13 Jbeta primers. Sequenced by immunoSEQ multiplex PCR; TCRdb stores in-frame clones only, minus some. The top ten clones hold less than 4% of a sample with about 190,000 clones, 74% of them seen once. This sample is part of a study of cytomegalovirus exposure and HLA in healthy donors. This receptor was identified in a woman aged 25 to 39 in good health and CMV-seropositive. Sequencing used PBMCs.

CDR3 sequence reads: CASSPGVEQYF. CDR3 in DNA: TGTGCCAGCAGCCCAGGGGTAGAGCAGTACTTC. This chain uses TRBV2 with TRBJ2-7, with TRBD1 as a possible D gene (6 bases). Germline assignment: CDR1 SNHLY and CDR2 FYNNEI. The CDR3 has 11 residues. The V end lost 6 bases, the J end lost 7 bases, and 10 bases lay between the germline ends.